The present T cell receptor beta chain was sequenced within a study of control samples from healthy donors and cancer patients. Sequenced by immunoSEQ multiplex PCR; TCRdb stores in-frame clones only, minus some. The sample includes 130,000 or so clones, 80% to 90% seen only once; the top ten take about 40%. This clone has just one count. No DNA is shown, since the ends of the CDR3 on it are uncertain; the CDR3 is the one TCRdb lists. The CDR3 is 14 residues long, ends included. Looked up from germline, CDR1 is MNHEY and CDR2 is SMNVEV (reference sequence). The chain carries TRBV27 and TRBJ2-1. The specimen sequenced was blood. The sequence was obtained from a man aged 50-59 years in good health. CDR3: CASSFGDGGNEQFF.